Following are 11 T cell receptor beta chains from one sample sequenced in a study of blood T cell repertoires in COVID-19. Some clones are missing from TCRdb's copy, which holds only in-frame ones; the method was immunoSEQ multiplex PCR. The sample consists of approximately 230,000 clones, more than 80% of them appearing once. The specimen was peripheral blood. Source of these receptors: a man aged 25 to 40 who had recovered from COVID-19.

The CDR3 loop is CAWRVGMTGFLNTEAFF. In DNA form, the CDR3 reads TGTGCCTGGAGGGTCGGTATGACGGGATTCCTGAACACTGAAGCTTTCTTT. V usage is TRBV30 and J usage is TRBJ1-1, with D hard to call. CDR1 and CDR2 (germline): GTSNPN, SVGIG (reference sequence). The CDR3 sequence is 17 residues long. With 3 bases removed from V and 0 bases from J, the gap between germline ends came to 20 bases.

The gene calls are TRBV5-1 and TRBJ1-6; TRBD1 matches 11 bases. The length of the CDR3 is 17 residues. V lost 3 bases and J lost 12; bases outside the gene matches: 14. Germline loops: CDR1 SGHRS, CDR2 YFSETQ. The DNA of the CDR3 is TGCGCCAGCAGCTCGCAACTAACCCCGGGACAGGGGGGACCCCTCCACTTT. Translating gives CASSSQLTPGQGGPLHF. The variable domain in full, completed from reference TRBV5-1 and TRBJ1-6, reads KAGVTQTPRYLIKTRGQQVTLSCSPISGHRSVSWYQQTPGQGLQFLFEYFSETQRNKGNFPGRFSGRQFSNSRSEMNVSTLELGDSALYLCASSSQLTPGQGGPLHFGNGTRLTVT.

The chain recombines TRBV20-1 with TRBJ2-7, with 7 bases matching TRBD1. Looked up from germline, CDR1 is DFQATT and CDR2 is SNEGSKA (reference sequence). J lost 6 bases, V lost 6 bases, and 5 bases had no gene match. The CDR3 sequence is 11 residues long. Here the CDR3 DNA reads TGCAGTGCCCGACAGGGCAGCGAGCAGTACTTC. Translation: CSARQGSEQYF.

The chain employs TRBV6-1 and TRBJ2-2; D gene ambiguous. V lost 3 bases and J 7 bases, leaving 9 bases between the germline ends. The germline CDR1 and CDR2 sequences are MNHNS and SASEGT. The CDR3 has 13 residues. CDR3 amino acids: CASSDLMSGELFF. As DNA, the CDR3 is TGTGCCAGCAGTGACCTAATGAGCGGGGAGCTGTTTTTT.

This clone was seen more than once but under ten times. The V call is TRBV11-2, the J call TRBJ2-7; TRBD2 aligns across 12 bases. Germline values: CDR1 SGHAT, CDR2 FQNNGV. V shed 4 bases, J shed 7 bases, and the junction held 2 bases outside the gene matches. This CDR3 is built from 13 residues. The CDR3 sequence is CASSSGTSGEQYF. Written as DNA, the CDR3 is TGTGCCAGCAGCTCAGGGACTAGCGGGGAGCAGTACTTC.

The gene calls are TRBV15 and TRBJ1-4; D is ambiguous. The CDR3 loop spans 16 amino acids. V was pared by 2 bases and J by 4 bases, with 14 bases between. Germline V gene data show CDR1 as LNHNV and CDR2 as YYDKDF (reference sequence). CDR3 sequence reads: CATSRSRGGINEKLFF. The DNA for the CDR3 is TGTGCCACCAGCAGATCTCGAGGAGGGATTAATGAAAAACTGTTTTTT.

The rearrangement links TRBV27 to TRBJ1-4; the D is unclear. This CDR3 has 13 residues. Germline V CDR1 and CDR2: MNHEY, SMNVEV (reference sequence). Trimming shortened V by 2 bases and J by 6 bases, and 7 bases separated the two germline ends. The CDR3 is CASSLNFYEKLFF. The CDR3 bases are TGTGCCAGCAGTTTAAATTTCTATGAAAAACTGTTTTTT.

The chain combines TRBV11-2 with TRBJ2-7, with 7 bases identical to TRBD1. J was trimmed by 2 bases and V by 6 bases; bases with no gene match: 4. Germline CDR1 and CDR2: SGHAT and FQNNGV. CDR3 size: 13 residues. CDR3 sequence reads: CASRAGTAYEQYF. The CDR3 DNA reads TGTGCCAGCAGGGCCGGGACAGCCTACGAGCAGTACTTC.

The chain is built from TRBV18 and TRBJ2-2; 8 positions match TRBD2. J gave up 1 base and V 5 bases, and 6 bases lay outside the gene matches. Per germline, CDR1 KGHSH and CDR2 LQKENI. The CDR3 length is 16 residues. The CDR3 sequence: CASSTWLAGNTGELFF. For the CDR3, the DNA is TGTGCCAGCTCAACCTGGCTAGCGGGGAACACCGGGGAGCTGTTTTTT.

The chain recombines TRBV19 with TRBJ2-7, with 9 bases identical to TRBD1. Germline loops: CDR1 LNHDA, CDR2 SQIVND (reference sequence). V lost 9 bases to trimming and J lost 6 bases; unmatched junction nucleotides: 21. The CDR3 has 17 amino acids. CDR3 bases: TGTGCCAGCGCCCTGGGACCGGACAGGGGTCGCCTTGGCGAGCAGTACTTC. This sequence encodes CASALGPDRGRLGEQYF.

The chain carries TRBV29-1 and TRBJ2-7; D unresolved. Germline assignment: CDR1 SQVTM and CDR2 ANQGSEA. This CDR3 has 10 residues. Trimming took off 4 bases at V and 4 bases at J, with 5 bases between the two ends. This CDR3 reads CSVAEYEQYF. Here the CDR3 DNA reads TGCAGCGTTGCGGAGTACGAGCAGTACTTC.